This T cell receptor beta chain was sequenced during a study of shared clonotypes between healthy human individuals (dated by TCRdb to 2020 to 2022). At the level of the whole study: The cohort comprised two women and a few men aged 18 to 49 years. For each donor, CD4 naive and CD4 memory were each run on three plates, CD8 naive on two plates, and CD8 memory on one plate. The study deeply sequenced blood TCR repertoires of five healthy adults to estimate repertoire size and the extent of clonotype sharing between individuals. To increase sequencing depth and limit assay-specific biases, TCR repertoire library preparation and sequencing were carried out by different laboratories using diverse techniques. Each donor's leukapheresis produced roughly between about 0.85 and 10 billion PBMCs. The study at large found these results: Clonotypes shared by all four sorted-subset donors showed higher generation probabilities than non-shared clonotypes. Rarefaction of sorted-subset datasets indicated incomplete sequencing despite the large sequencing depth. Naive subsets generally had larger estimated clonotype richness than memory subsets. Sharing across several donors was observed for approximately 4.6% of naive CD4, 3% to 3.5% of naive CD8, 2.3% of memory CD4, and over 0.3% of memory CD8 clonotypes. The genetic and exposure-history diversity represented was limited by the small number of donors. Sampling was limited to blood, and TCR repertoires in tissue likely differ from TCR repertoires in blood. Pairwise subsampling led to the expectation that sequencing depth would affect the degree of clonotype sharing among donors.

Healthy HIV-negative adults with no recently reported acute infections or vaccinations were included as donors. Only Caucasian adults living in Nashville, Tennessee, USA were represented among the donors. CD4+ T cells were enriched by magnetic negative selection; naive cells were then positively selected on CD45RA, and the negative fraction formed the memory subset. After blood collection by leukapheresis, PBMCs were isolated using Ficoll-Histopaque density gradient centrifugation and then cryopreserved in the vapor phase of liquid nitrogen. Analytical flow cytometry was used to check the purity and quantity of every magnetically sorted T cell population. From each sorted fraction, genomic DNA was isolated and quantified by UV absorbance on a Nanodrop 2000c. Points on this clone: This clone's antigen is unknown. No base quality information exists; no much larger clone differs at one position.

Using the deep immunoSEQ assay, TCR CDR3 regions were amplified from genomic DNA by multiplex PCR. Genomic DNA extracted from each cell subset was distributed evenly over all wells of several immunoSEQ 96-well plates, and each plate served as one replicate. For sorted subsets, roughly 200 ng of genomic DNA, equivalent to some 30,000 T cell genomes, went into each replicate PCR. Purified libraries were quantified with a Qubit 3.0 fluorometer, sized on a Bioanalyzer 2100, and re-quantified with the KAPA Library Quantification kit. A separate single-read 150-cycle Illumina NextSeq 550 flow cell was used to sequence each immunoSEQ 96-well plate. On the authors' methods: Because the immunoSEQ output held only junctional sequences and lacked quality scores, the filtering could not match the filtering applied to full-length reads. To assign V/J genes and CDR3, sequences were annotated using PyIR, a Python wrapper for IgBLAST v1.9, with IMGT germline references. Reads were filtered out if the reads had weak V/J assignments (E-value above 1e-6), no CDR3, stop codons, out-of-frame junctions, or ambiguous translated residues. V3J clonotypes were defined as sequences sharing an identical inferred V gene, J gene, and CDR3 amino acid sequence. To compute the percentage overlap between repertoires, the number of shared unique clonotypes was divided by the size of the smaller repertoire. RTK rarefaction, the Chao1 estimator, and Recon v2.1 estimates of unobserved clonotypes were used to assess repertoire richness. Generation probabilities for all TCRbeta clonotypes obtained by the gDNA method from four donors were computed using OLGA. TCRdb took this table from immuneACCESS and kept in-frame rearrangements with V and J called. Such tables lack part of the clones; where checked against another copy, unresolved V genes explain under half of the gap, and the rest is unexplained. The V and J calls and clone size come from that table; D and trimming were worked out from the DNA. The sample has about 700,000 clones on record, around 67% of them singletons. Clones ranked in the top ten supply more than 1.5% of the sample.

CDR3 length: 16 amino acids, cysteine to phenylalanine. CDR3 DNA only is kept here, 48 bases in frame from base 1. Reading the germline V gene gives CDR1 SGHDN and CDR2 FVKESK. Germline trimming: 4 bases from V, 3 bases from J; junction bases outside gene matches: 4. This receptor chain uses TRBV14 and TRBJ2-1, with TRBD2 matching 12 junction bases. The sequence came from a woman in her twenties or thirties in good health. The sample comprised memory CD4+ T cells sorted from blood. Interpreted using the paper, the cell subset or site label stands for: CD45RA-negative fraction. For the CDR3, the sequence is CASSLLAGGIYNEQFF. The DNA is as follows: TGTGCCAGCAGCCTACTAGCGGGAGGTATCTACAATGAGCAGTTCTTC.